This T cell receptor beta chain was obtained from a study of T-cell reconstitution after alpha-beta-depleted transplantation in children. TCRbeta library preparation incorporated unique molecular identifiers. From the PCR reads, TCRdb called clonotypes with MiXCR, one entry per CDR3 protein. The sample lists hundreds of thousands of distinct CDR3 sequences, over 10% occurring once. Study-wide points: Several patients had high TCRbeta diversity at day 60; it came from surviving recipient T cells and thymic progenitors.

Germline V CDR1 and CDR2: SQVTM, ANQGSEA. This CDR3 is built from 13 residues. V dropped 6 bases and J dropped 0 bases, with 8 bases sitting between them. This clonotype was counted at least ten times. Its cognate antigen is unknown. The input for sequencing was PBMCs, taken before TCRalphabeta/CD19-depleted stem cell transplant. The sequence was obtained from a girl under 10 years old with congenital amegakaryocytic thrombocytopenia, due to receive a stem cell transplant. The rearrangement uses TRBV29-1 and TRBJ2-2; D ambiguous. For the CDR3, the DNA is TGCAGCGTGAAACTCACGAACACCGGGGAGCTGTTTTTT. It codes for CSVKLTNTGELFF.